This T cell receptor beta chain was identified in a study of cytomegalovirus exposure and HLA in healthy donors. Study results and caveats: A few CMV-associated chains were confirmed in vitro to be specific for CMV antigens. Most TCR sequences were uncommon, yet certain public TCRs appeared in many donors.

Comments on this clone: Antigen: not known.

Assay used: immunoSEQ multiplex PCR; TCRdb lists only in-frame clones, some missing. The sample contains tens of thousands of clones, about 94% of which appear only once. The source of this sequence is a young man in good health and CMV-seropositive. The sequencing input was PBMCs.

The CDR3 reads CASSQDPPRTSGDGTQYF. The CDR3, as DNA: TGCGCCAGCAGCCAAGACCCCCCACGGACTAGCGGGGACGGGACCCAGTACTTC. V usage is TRBV4-1 and J usage is TRBJ2-5; 12 bases match TRBD2. V trimming: 0 bases; J trimming: 7 bases; junction bases outside the gene matches: 12. In germline, CDR1 is MGHRA, CDR2 YSYEKL. The CDR3 consists of 18 residues.